This passage covers 22 T cell receptor beta chains from one sample sequenced in a study of beta chain features in type 1 diabetes. Investigators reverse transcribed all isolated RNA, so they sequenced expressed TCRB transcripts. The table came from immunoSEQ multiplex PCR; TCRdb's copy has only in-frame clones and leaves some out. The repertoire holds around 160,000 clones, approximately 62% seen once, with roughly 0.092% in the top ten. These receptors have no identified antigens. Study observations and caveats: Significant though moderate, a shortening of TCRB CDR3s appeared in all four CD4+ subsets of Type 1 diabetes patients.

Sequencing was performed on naive CD4+ T cells from blood. These receptors originate from a man in his thirties or forties with type 1 diabetes.

The chain uses TRBV7-2 and TRBJ1-1; D is unresolved. Germline CDR1 reads SGHTA; CDR2 reads FQGNSA. CDR3 length: 14 amino acids. V was shortened by 1 base and J by 2 bases, with 8 bases between the two germline ends. CDR3 region: CASSLGQTNTEAFF. CDR3 sequence (DNA): TGTGCCAGCAGCTTAGGCCAGACCAACACTGAAGCTTTCTTT.

V gene TRBV2 combines with J gene TRBJ2-1, with unresolved D. Per germline, CDR1 SNHLY and CDR2 FYNNEI. The CDR3 contains 11 residues. Trimming removed 8 bases at V and 3 bases at J, with 5 bases between. The CDR3 bases are TGTGCCAGCGGGTACTACAATGAGCAGTTCTTC. This sequence encodes CASGYYNEQFF.

Only a few counts were recorded for this clone. The rearrangement joins TRBV10-3 to TRBJ2-5; TRBD2 is a possible D gene (6 bases). The CDR3 has 14 residues. Trimming removed 3 bases from V and 1 base from J, with 9 bases in between. Per germline, CDR1 ENHRY and CDR2 SYGVKD. Here the CDR3 reads CAISDLRGQETQYF. CDR3 in DNA: TGTGCCATCAGTGATTTGCGGGGCCAAGAGACCCAGTACTTC.

The chain couples TRBV30 to TRBJ2-7; 8 bases agree with TRBD2. CDR3 length: 14 amino acids. The junction had 9 bases not matched to a gene; V was cut back by 0 bases and J by 8 bases. Germline-derived CDR1 and CDR2 are GTSNPN and SVGIG (reference sequence). The CDR3 region is CAWSVRGGHLKQYF. CDR3 coding DNA: TGTGCCTGGAGTGTCCGGGGGGGCCATCTCAAGCAGTACTTC.

The rearrangement uses TRBV29-1 and TRBJ1-1; D is ambiguous. Germline V gene lookup returns CDR1 SQVTM and CDR2 ANQGSEA. The CDR3 runs to 12 residues. The ends were cut back, 3 bases at V and 6 bases at J, with 11 bases in the middle. The CDR3 spells CSVDSGSPEAFF. CDR3 nucleotides: TGCAGCGTTGATTCGGGGTCCCCTGAAGCTTTCTTT.

J is TRBJ1-1 and V is TRBV30; 7 bases line up with TRBD1. The CDR3 runs to 13 residues. CDR1 and CDR2 (germline): GTSNPN, SVGIG (reference sequence). The trim removed 3 bases at V and 4 bases at J, leaving 5 bases unmatched. CDR3 nucleotides: TGTGCCTGGAGGCGACAGGGATCCACTGAAGCTTTCTTT. It codes for CAWRRQGSTEAFF.

This chain links TRBV27 with TRBJ2-4; no clear D gene. Germline assignment: CDR1 MNHEY and CDR2 SMNVEV (reference sequence). CDR3 size: 14 residues. Trimming took 5 bases from V and 8 from J, leaving 16 bases between them. DNA for the CDR3: TGTGCCAGCAGTCCTAAACCGCCGTTATACATTCAGTACTTC. Amino acid sequence: CASSPKPPLYIQYF.

The genes are TRBV7-9 and TRBJ2-3; perhaps TRBD2 as D (5 bases). Trimming pared 2 bases from V and 1 base from J, leaving 10 bases between. Looked up from germline, CDR1 is SEHNR and CDR2 is FQNEAQ (reference sequence). The CDR3 length is 15 residues. CDR3 region: CASSLSGRGTDTQYF. The CDR3 DNA reads TGTGCCAGCAGCTTAAGCGGTCGGGGCACAGATACGCAGTATTTT.

This clone was seen a few times. This chain uses TRBV29-1 with TRBJ2-1, with 7 bases identical to TRBD1. The V gene's germline CDR1 is SQVTM and CDR2 ANQGSEA. Unmatched junction bases numbered 7, after V lost 3 bases and J lost 2 bases. CDR3 length: 15 residues. Written as DNA, the CDR3 is TGCAGCGTTGAGGCCGGCAGGGGGACCTACAATGAGCAGTTCTTC. Translation: CSVEAGRGTYNEQFF.

This clone was recorded a few times. This sample includes further DNA sequences coding for the same CDR3. The chain recombines TRBV28 with TRBJ2-3, with D unclear. Germline V gene lookup returns CDR1 MDHEN and CDR2 SYDVKM. There are 11 residues in the CDR3. Trimming cost V 5 bases and J 3 bases, with 3 bases left between them. The CDR3 DNA sequence: TGTGCCAGCAGTCCAACAGATACGCAGTATTTT. It specifies CASSPTDTQYF.

The chain is built from TRBV6-6 and TRBJ1-2, with TRBD1 as a possible D gene (5 bases). CDR1 is MNHNY and CDR2 is SVGAGI in the germline V gene (reference sequence). Deletions cut 6 bases from V and 4 bases from J, with 15 bases between. CDR3 length equals 14 residues. Here the CDR3 DNA reads TGTGCCAGCAGCCGGAACCAGGGAGTCTATGGCTACACCTTC. This translates into CASSRNQGVYGYTF.

V and J are TRBV29-1 and TRBJ2-5; TRBD1 might be the D (5 bases). The V and J ends lost 4 bases and 3 bases respectively, with 9 bases between them. Germline V lookup: CDR1 SQVTM, CDR2 ANQGSEA. The CDR3 is made up of 12 amino acids. CDR3 sequence (DNA): TGCAGCGTTGGACAGTCCGAAGAGACCCAGTACTTC. Protein sequence: CSVGQSEETQYF.

This clone was counted a few times. Here the CDR3 DNA reads TGTGCCAGCAGTCCGGAGGGACAGGCCTCCTACGAGCAGTACTTC. Protein product: CASSPEGQASYEQYF. The V gene is TRBV6-5, the J gene TRBJ2-7; 8 bases align to TRBD1. Germline V gives CDR1 MNHEY, CDR2 SVGAGI. The CDR3 is made up of 15 amino acids. V gave up 5 bases and J gave up 0 bases; unmatched junction bases: 6.

The genes are TRBV7-2 and TRBJ1-1; possibly TRBD1 for D (5 bases). The V end was cut by 6 bases, the J end by 4 bases, with 12 bases between. The germline CDR1 and CDR2 sequences are SGHTA and FQGNSA. The CDR3 consists of 13 residues. In nucleotides, the CDR3 is TGTGCCAGCAGAGTGGCCGGGGCCACTGAAGCTTTCTTT. This codes for CASRVAGATEAFF.

This sequence joins TRBV7-2 and TRBJ2-3; 7 bases align to TRBD2. CDR3 length: 18 residues. V shed 1 base and J 5 bases; nucleotides not matched to a gene: 15. CDR1 and CDR2 (germline): SGHTA, FQGNSA. The CDR3 loop is CASSLGLNSGPKGDTQYF. The CDR3, as DNA: TGTGCCAGCAGCTTAGGCCTCAATAGCGGGCCAAAAGGAGATACGCAGTATTTT.

The chain has TRBV29-1 and TRBJ2-5; 8 nucleotides align to TRBD1. Germline V gene lookup returns CDR1 SQVTM and CDR2 ANQGSEA. CDR3 length: 15 amino acids. The junction had 10 bases not matched to a gene; V was cut back by 6 bases and J by 1 base. The CDR3 reads CSVARTGTVQETQYF. The DNA for the CDR3 is TGCAGCGTCGCTCGGACAGGGACGGTCCAAGAGACCCAGTACTTC.

This clone was counted only a few times. The chain recombines TRBV25-1 with TRBJ1-4, with 7 positions matching TRBD1. Germline CDR1 is MGHDK and CDR2 is SYGVNS. This CDR3 has 15 amino acids. Losses at the gene ends were 5 bases for V and 4 bases for J; bases not matched to a gene: 7. The CDR3 region is CASSPRQGGNEKLFF. The CDR3 DNA is TGTGCCAGCAGTCCCCGACAGGGAGGTAATGAAAAACTGTTTTTT.

The DNA of the CDR3 is TGTGCCAGCAGCGCGGACAGAGTCAATGAGCAGTTCTTC. Translation gives CASSADRVNEQFF. This chain joins TRBV5-8 and TRBJ2-1, with a weak D call TRBD1 (6 bases). V was clipped by 4 bases and J by 6 bases, with 11 bases between them. This CDR3 is 13 amino acids long. From germline, CDR1 is SGHTS and CDR2 YDEGEE.

A note on this clone: One end of the junction does not line up with germline, which may come from a read error. This chain connects TRBV10-3 to TRBJ2-1, with 10 bases lining up with TRBD2. The CDR3 sequence is 17 residues long. CDR1 and CDR2 from the germline V gene are ENHRY and SYGVKD. The CDR3 loop reads CASSESVAGGRNNEQFF. The CDR3 region has the DNA TGTGCCAGCAGTGAGTCGGTAGCGGGGGGCCGAAACAATGAGCAGTTCTTC.

This clone was observed a few times. This chain joins TRBV13 and TRBJ2-7, with 10 bases lining up with TRBD1. Germline lookup yields CDR1 PRHDT and CDR2 FYEKMQ (reference sequence). The CDR3 loop spans 14 amino acids. With V trimmed by 8 bases and J by 5 bases, 9 bases remained unmatched. The CDR3 sequence: CASEKDRGGHEQYF. The CDR3 DNA follows: TGTGCCAGCGAAAAGGACAGGGGGGGTCACGAGCAGTACTTC.

The sample holds one count of this clone. The V call is TRBV7-2, the J call TRBJ2-3; the match to TRBD2 covers 9 bases. CDR1 is SGHTA and CDR2 is FQGNSA in the germline V gene. The CDR3 contains 15 residues. Trimming at V came to 4 bases and at J to 1 base, leaving 3 bases not matched to a gene. The CDR3 sequence: CASSSGLAGTDTQYF. In DNA, the CDR3 is TGTGCCAGCAGCTCGGGACTAGCAGGCACAGATACGCAGTATTTT.

The V gene is TRBV28, the J gene TRBJ2-7; no definite D call. CDR3 length: 12 amino acids. The germline CDR1 and CDR2 sequences are MDHEN and SYDVKM. The V end was cut by 5 bases, the J end by 6 bases, with 11 bases between. CDR3 bases: TGTGCCAGCAGTCCTCCTTGGGTCGAGCAGTACTTC. Translated, it gives CASSPPWVEQYF. Based on the CDR3 plus reference TRBV28 and TRBJ2-7, the full variable domain is DVKVTQSSRYLVKRTGEKVFLECVQDMDHENMFWYRQDPGLGLRLIYFSYDVKMKEKGDIPEGYSVSREKKERFSLILESASTNQTSMYLCASSPPWVEQYFGPGTRLTVT.